This T cell receptor (beta chain) stems from a study of neoadjuvant anti-PD-1 for oral cavity cancer. CDR3 length: 15 residues. V was shortened by 2 bases and J by 11 bases, with 21 bases between the two germline ends. CDR1 MNHNY and CDR2 SVGAGI come from the germline V gene (reference sequence). Patients had newly diagnosed, untreated stage II-IVA oral cavity squamous cell carcinoma. Six replicates per PBMC sample, mostly from roughly 500 ng of genomic DNA. Only in-frame clones appear in the TCRdb table, and some are missing; sequencing was by immunoSEQ multiplex PCR. The data contain about 16,000 clones, 72% of them singletons. Study-wide results and caveats: Higher pretreatment blood Treg/Th17 ratios correlated with higher pretreatment blood and lower post-treatment tumor TCRbeta clonality. Post-nivolumab, blood T cell clonality was significantly elevated in non-responders.

The sample holds one count of this clone. Its specificity is unknown. This TCR derives from a person aged 35-79 years with oral cavity squamous cell carcinoma. The sample in question was PBMCs, obtained before nivolumab (anti-PD-1) treatment. The rearrangement links TRBV6-6 to TRBJ1-1, with D tentatively TRBD1 (6 bases). CDR3 sequence reads: CASSYRSGQLLLAFF. CDR3 DNA: TGTGCCAGCAGTTACAGATCCGGACAGCTTCTGTTGGCTTTCTTT.